The 27 T cell receptor beta chains below come from one sample, sequenced in a study of CD8 T cells in Susac syndrome. After extraction with the RNeasy kit, roughly 0.45 to 1 ug of the RNA was reverse transcribed using random hexamers. A single record per CDR3 protein comes from TCRdb applying MiXCR to the immunoSEQ multiplex PCR reads. The table has 200,000 or so distinct CDR3 sequences, around 95% seen once. Source material: CD4+ T cells from PBMCs. The origin of the receptors is a human donor with Susac syndrome.

The chain couples TRBV11-3 to TRBJ2-1; a weak D match, TRBD2 (5 bases). Trimming cost V 5 bases and J 8 bases, with 22 bases left between them. Looked up from germline, CDR1 is SGHNT and CDR2 is YENEEA. This CDR3 region has 16 residues. The CDR3 here is CASSRSTTSKSHEQFF. CDR3 sequence (DNA): TGTGCCAGCAGCCGATCGACTACATCGAAGTCCCATGAGCAGTTCTTC.

The chain joins TRBV4-3 to TRBJ2-1, with 11 bases matching TRBD2. CDR3 length: 16 residues. V shed 4 bases, J shed 8 bases, and the junction held 10 bases outside the gene matches. The V gene's germline CDR1 is LGHNA and CDR2 YSLEER. CDR3 protein: CASSPLAGGFGDEQFF. DNA of the CDR3: TGCGCCAGCAGCCCCCTAGCGGGGGGATTTGGCGATGAGCAGTTCTTC.

The rearrangement joins TRBV27 to TRBJ2-6; D is undetermined. Trimming stripped 8 bases from V and 0 bases from J, with 11 bases between. The CDR3 runs to 15 residues. Germline CDR1 is MNHEY and CDR2 is SMNVEV (reference sequence). The CDR3 region is CASGSLSSGANVLTF. CDR3 sequence (DNA): TGTGCCAGCGGATCACTAAGCTCTGGGGCCAACGTCCTGACTTTC.

This chain uses TRBV20-1 with TRBJ2-5, with a tentative D call TRBD1 (5 bases). Germline V gene lookup returns CDR1 DFQATT and CDR2 SNEGSKA (reference sequence). V lost 5 bases, J lost 5 bases, and 18 bases lay in between. The CDR3 is 14 amino acids. The DNA for the CDR3 is TGCAGTGCTCCACGCAGGGAATTCGAGGAGACCCAGTACTTC. Its protein is CSAPRREFEETQYF.

The chain links TRBV29-1 to TRBJ1-2; D not resolved. Germline V gene lookup returns CDR1 SQVTM and CDR2 ANQGSEA. Trimming left V 7 bases short and J 3 bases short, with 12 bases between. The CDR3 is 12 amino acids. The CDR3 loop is CSAEMGDYGYTF. Here the CDR3 DNA reads TGCAGCGCCGAAATGGGCGACTATGGCTACACCTTC.

The chain employs TRBV29-1 and TRBJ1-1; D gene unclear. CDR1 is SQVTM and CDR2 is ANQGSEA in the germline V gene. This CDR3 region has 13 residues. V lost 6 bases to trimming and J lost 1 base, with 12 bases between them. The CDR3 sequence: CSVGWGTNTEAFF. CDR3 bases: TGCAGCGTGGGGTGGGGAACGAACACTGAAGCTTTCTTT. Looking up the rest from reference TRBV29-1 and TRBJ1-1 gives the full variable domain: SAVISQKPSRDICQRGTSLTIQCQVDSQVTMMFWYRQQPGQSLTLIATANQGSEATYESGFVIDKFPISRPNLTFSTLTVSNMSPEDSSIYLCSVGWGTNTEAFFGQGTRLTVV.

This chain uses TRBV11-2 with TRBJ2-5; no firm D call. Germline V gives CDR1 SGHAT, CDR2 FQNNGV. CDR3 length: 15 amino acids. Trimming pared 0 bases from V and 4 bases from J, leaving 12 bases between. CDR3 protein: CASSLDPRRRETQYF. The CDR3 DNA is TGTGCCAGCAGCTTAGATCCTAGGCGGCGAGAGACCCAGTACTTC.

The chain combines TRBV30 with TRBJ2-7, with D perhaps matching TRBD2 (6 bases). Germline loops: CDR1 GTSNPN, CDR2 SVGIG (reference sequence). V gave up 0 bases and J gave up 3 bases, with 12 bases separating them. The CDR3 is made up of 14 amino acids. The DNA of the CDR3 is TGTGCCTGGAGTGTAGGCGGGGAGGTCTACGAGCAGTACTTC. Amino acid sequence: CAWSVGGEVYEQYF.

The chain joins TRBV19 to TRBJ2-7; 9 bases agree with TRBD1. The CDR3 runs 15 residues. Germline values: CDR1 LNHDA, CDR2 SQIVND (reference sequence). Unmatched junction bases numbered 15, after V lost 8 bases and J lost 7 bases. The CDR3 spells CASGKSTGGRREQYF. CDR3 in DNA: TGTGCCAGTGGGAAGTCGACAGGGGGACGTAGGGAGCAGTACTTC.

V usage is TRBV9 and J usage is TRBJ2-2; D is unresolved. The CDR3 runs to 12 residues. Trimming pared 6 bases from V and 1 base from J, leaving 4 bases between. Germline V gives CDR1 SGDLS, CDR2 YYNGEE. The CDR3 DNA reads as TGTGCCAGCAATCGGAACACCGGGGAGCTGTTTTTT. As protein: CASNRNTGELFF. The entire variable domain, with the rest obtained from reference TRBV9 and TRBJ2-2, is as follows: DSGVTQTPKHLITATGQRVTLRCSPRSGDLSVYWYQQSLDQGLQFLIQYYNGEERAKGNILERFSAQQFPDLHSELNLSSLELGDSALYFCASNRNTGELFFGEGSRLTVL.

The chain carries TRBV7-9 and TRBJ2-5; D uncertain. Trimming pared 2 bases from V and 5 bases from J, leaving 6 bases between. Per the germline V gene, CDR1 is SEHNR and CDR2 is FQNEAQ (reference sequence). This CDR3 region has 12 residues. CDR3 region: CASSLPFETQYF. In DNA, the CDR3 is TGTGCCAGCAGCTTACCTTTTGAGACCCAGTACTTC.

This sequence joins TRBV3-1 and TRBJ1-5, with D unclear. The V end lost 2 bases, the J end lost 1 base, and 12 bases lay between the germline ends. This CDR3 comprises 16 residues. Germline CDR1 is LGHDT and CDR2 is YNNKEL (reference sequence). The chain's CDR3 is CASSQTAADSNQPQHF. The CDR3 coding sequence is TGTGCCAGCAGCCAAACGGCGGCCGACAGCAATCAGCCCCAGCATTTT.

V gene TRBV19 combines with J gene TRBJ1-1, with D maybe TRBD1 (6 bases). The CDR3 loop spans 14 amino acids. Between the trimmed V and J ends, which lost 2 bases and 4 bases, there was a span of 11 bases. Germline V gives CDR1 LNHDA, CDR2 SQIVND (reference sequence). The DNA for the CDR3 is TGTGCCAGTAGTATAAACAGGGTAAGCACTGAAGCTTTCTTT. This codes for CASSINRVSTEAFF.

V is TRBV4-1 and J is TRBJ2-2; 7 nucleotides line up with TRBD1. J gave up 0 bases and V 6 bases, and 4 bases lay outside the gene matches. Germline values: CDR1 MGHRA, CDR2 YSYEKL. This CDR3 has 15 amino acids. The CDR3: CASSQDRPNTGELFF. CDR3 in DNA: TGCGCCAGCAGTCAGGACAGGCCGAACACCGGGGAGCTGTTTTTT.

To note about this clonotype: Its ends do not fully match the called genes, so a read error is possible. The V gene is TRBV6-5, the J gene TRBJ1-1, with TRBD1 matching over 12 bases. This CDR3 is 13 amino acids long. Germline V lookup: CDR1 MNHEY, CDR2 SVGAGI. CDR3 sequence (DNA): TGTGCCAGCACCGGGACAGGGGGCACTGAAGCTTCCTTT. It encodes CASTGTGGTEASF.

The chain is built from TRBV9 and TRBJ1-5; D not certain. Between the trimmed V and J ends, which lost 3 bases and 4 bases, there was a span of 11 bases. Germline V gene lookup returns CDR1 SGDLS and CDR2 YYNGEE. The CDR3 runs to 14 residues. DNA of the CDR3: TGTGCCAGCAGCGCGGGGTCCCAGAATCAGCCCCAGCATTTT. Protein: CASSAGSQNQPQHF.

The J gene is TRBJ1-3, the V gene TRBV27; 7 positions agree with TRBD1. V was clipped by 3 bases and J by 8 bases; unmatched bases: 7. CDR1 is MNHEY, CDR2 SMNVEV, per germline (reference sequence). The CDR3 runs 14 residues. The CDR3 region is CASSLRGRGYTIYF. The CDR3 bases are TGTGCCAGCAGTTTGAGGGGGCGAGGATACACCATATATTTT.

The chain couples TRBV11-2 to TRBJ2-2, with 16 bases lining up with TRBD2. The CDR3 sequence is 16 residues long. Trimming removed 5 bases from V and 6 bases from J; junction bases left unmatched: 3. Germline V gives CDR1 SGHAT, CDR2 FQNNGV. CDR3 sequence reads: CASSQGTSGGAGELFF. The CDR3 nucleotides are TGTGCCAGCAGCCAAGGGACTAGCGGGGGGGCCGGGGAGCTGTTTTTT.

The chain has TRBV4-2 and TRBJ2-1, with 9 bases matching TRBD2. The germline V gene encodes CDR1 LGHNA and CDR2 YNFKEQ. The CDR3 runs 17 residues. With 0 bases clipped from V and 2 bases from J, the junction kept 5 bases outside the gene matches. The CDR3 coding sequence is TGTGCCAGCAGCCAAGACAGCGGGGGGACCCCCTACAATGAGCAGTTCTTC. Its protein is CASSQDSGGTPYNEQFF.

The chain links TRBV19 to TRBJ1-5; TRBD1 matches 9 bases. This CDR3 has 16 amino acids. With 8 bases clipped from V and 2 bases from J, the junction kept 10 bases outside the gene matches. The germline V gene encodes CDR1 LNHDA and CDR2 SQIVND (reference sequence). The DNA of the CDR3 is TGTGCCAGTGCCAGAACCCGGACAGGGGGCAATCAGCCCCAGCATTTT. Its translation is CASARTRTGGNQPQHF.

The V call is TRBV20-1, the J call TRBJ1-5; TRBD1 matches 8 bases. Trimming cost V 6 bases and J 5 bases; bases outside gene matches: 9. CDR3 length: 14 amino acids. Germline V gene sequence: CDR1 DFQATT, CDR2 SNEGSKA (reference sequence). CDR3 amino acids: CSAPRQGTDQPQHF. The CDR3 DNA follows: TGCAGTGCCCCCCGACAGGGGACGGATCAGCCCCAGCATTTT.

This chain links TRBV30 with TRBJ1-3; D uncertain. The CDR3 is made up of 14 amino acids. Germline CDR1 GTSNPN, CDR2 SVGIG (reference sequence). Trimming removed 5 bases from V and 4 bases from J, with 15 bases in between. The CDR3 bases are TGTGCCTGGGAAAAGAGCTTTCAAGGAAACACCATATATTTT. Protein: CAWEKSFQGNTIYF.

The V gene is TRBV3-1, the J gene TRBJ2-3; 8 bases fit TRBD2. From germline, CDR1 is LGHDT and CDR2 YNNKEL (reference sequence). The CDR3 is 16 residues long. V dropped 1 base and J dropped 1; count of bases not matched to a gene: 4. The CDR3 DNA reads TGTGCCAGCAGCCAAGTTGTGACTAGCGGCACAGATACGCAGTATTTT. This codes for CASSQVVTSGTDTQYF.

This chain links TRBV9 with TRBJ2-7; either TRBD1 or TRBD2 may supply D (5 bases each). This CDR3 spans 14 amino acids. V was shortened by 4 bases and J by 2 bases, with 13 bases between the two germline ends. Germline V gives CDR1 SGDLS, CDR2 YYNGEE. CDR3 sequence reads: CASSLGTEPYEQYF. The CDR3 nucleotides are TGTGCCAGCAGCCTAGGGACGGAGCCCTACGAGCAGTACTTC. Based on the CDR3 plus reference TRBV9 and TRBJ2-7, the full variable domain is DSGVTQTPKHLITATGQRVTLRCSPRSGDLSVYWYQQSLDQGLQFLIQYYNGEERAKGNILERFSAQQFPDLHSELNLSSLELGDSALYFCASSLGTEPYEQYFGPGTRLTVT.

CDR3 in amino acids: CAWSLLSGANVLTF. The CDR3 nucleotides are TGTGCCTGGAGTCTCCTCTCTGGGGCCAACGTCCTGACTTTC. The rearrangement joins TRBV30 to TRBJ2-6; D is uncertain. Germline V lookup: CDR1 GTSNPN, CDR2 SVGIG (reference sequence). The CDR3 totals 14 residues. Trimming removed 2 bases from V and 0 bases from J, with 5 bases in between.

The chain recombines TRBV15 with TRBJ2-5; 11 nucleotides align to TRBD2. The CDR3 extends over 16 amino acids. J lost 5 bases, V lost 1 base, and 6 bases had no gene match. From germline, CDR1 is LNHNV and CDR2 YYDKDF (reference sequence). The CDR3 reads CATSRGLAGGEETQYF. In DNA form, the CDR3 reads TGTGCCACCAGCAGAGGTCTAGCGGGGGGTGAGGAGACCCAGTACTTC.

The V and J genes are TRBV30 and TRBJ2-5; tentative D call: TRBD2 (5 bases). The V end lost 5 bases, the J end lost 7 bases, and 20 bases lay between the germline ends. Germline V gene data show CDR1 as GTSNPN and CDR2 as SVGIG (reference sequence). The CDR3 totals 14 residues. Written as DNA, the CDR3 is TGTGCCTGGGTGAGGGAGCCGGGCCTGGGGACCCAGTACTTC. Protein sequence: CAWVREPGLGTQYF.